What follows is one T cell receptor beta chain and its context. Authors' processing steps: Estimated nucleated cell counts came from reference gene primer amplification. The table came from immunoSEQ multiplex PCR; TCRdb's copy has only in-frame clones and leaves some out. From that table come the V and J calls and clone size; the DNA was used to work out D and trimming. The sample shows approximately 250,000 clones, roughly 85% of them seen only once. The entry originates in a study of blood T cell repertoires in COVID-19. Participants' reported clinical history set cohort assignment. V was pared by 5 bases and J by 4 bases, with 11 bases of the junction left unmatched. Germline values: CDR1 MNHEY, CDR2 SMNVEV (reference sequence). This CDR3 comprises 17 residues.

The chain employs TRBV27 and TRBJ2-7, with 13 bases aligning to TRBD2. The receptor was isolated from a woman aged 50 to 65 with acute COVID-19. What was sequenced was PBMCs or T cells enriched from blood (not recorded which). CDR3 DNA: TGTGCCAGCAGTGCACGGGGGACTAGCGGGGCGGCTTACGAGCAGTACTTC. The encoded protein is CASSARGTSGAAYEQYF.